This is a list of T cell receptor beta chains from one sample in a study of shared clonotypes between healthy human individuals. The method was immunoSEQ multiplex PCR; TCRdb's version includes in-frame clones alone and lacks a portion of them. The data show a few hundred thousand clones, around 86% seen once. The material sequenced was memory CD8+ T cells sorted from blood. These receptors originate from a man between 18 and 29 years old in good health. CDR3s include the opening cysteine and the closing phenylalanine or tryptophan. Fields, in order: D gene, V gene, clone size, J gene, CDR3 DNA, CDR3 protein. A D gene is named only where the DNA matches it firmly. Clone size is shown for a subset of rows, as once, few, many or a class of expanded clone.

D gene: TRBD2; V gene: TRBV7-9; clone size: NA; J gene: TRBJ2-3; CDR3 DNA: TGTGCCGGATTAGCGGGTAGCACAGATACGCAGTATTTT; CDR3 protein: CAGLAGSTDTQYF
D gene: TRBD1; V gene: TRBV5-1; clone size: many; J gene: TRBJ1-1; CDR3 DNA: TGCGCCAGCAGCTTGGGACAGGGTCGCACTGAAGCTTTCTTT; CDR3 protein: CASSLGQGRTEAFF
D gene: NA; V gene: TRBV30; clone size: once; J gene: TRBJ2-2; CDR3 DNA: TGTGCCTGGGAGACCGGGACCGCGAACACCGGGGAGCTGTTTTTT; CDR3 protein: CAWETGTANTGELFF
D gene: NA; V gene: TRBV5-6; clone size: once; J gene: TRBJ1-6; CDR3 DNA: TGTGCCAGCAGCCCTCGGCAGGGGAACTCGAGCTCCTATAATTCACCCCTCCACTTT; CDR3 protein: CASSPRQGNSSSYNSPLHF
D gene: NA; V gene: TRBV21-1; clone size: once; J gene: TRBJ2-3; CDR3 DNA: TGTGCCAGCCCTCGGAGGGGGGGCTTCAGAGATACGCAGTATTTT; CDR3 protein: CASPRRGGFRDTQYF
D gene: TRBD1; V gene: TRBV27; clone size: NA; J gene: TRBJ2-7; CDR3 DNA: TGTGCCAGCAGTTTGGGGGACAGTCCCTACGAGCAGTACTTC; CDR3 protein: CASSLGDSPYEQYF
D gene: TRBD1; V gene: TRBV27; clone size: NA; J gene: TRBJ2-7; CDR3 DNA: TGTGCCAGCAGGCAGGGGGCTGGAGAGCAGTACTTC; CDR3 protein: CASRQGAGEQYF
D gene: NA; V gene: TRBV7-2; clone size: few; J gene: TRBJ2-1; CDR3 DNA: TGTGCCAGCAGCCGCCGGGACTCATCCTTCAATGAGCAGTTCTTC; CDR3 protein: CASSRRDSSFNEQFF
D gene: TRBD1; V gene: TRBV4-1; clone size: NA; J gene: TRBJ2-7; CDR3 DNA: TGCGCCAGCAGCCAAGAACCGGGACAGGACACCTACGAGCAGTACTTC; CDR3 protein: CASSQEPGQDTYEQYF
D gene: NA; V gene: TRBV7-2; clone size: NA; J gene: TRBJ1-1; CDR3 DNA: TGTGCCAGCAGCTCGGGGGTGGCCACTGAAGCTTTCTTT; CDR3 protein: CASSSGVATEAFF
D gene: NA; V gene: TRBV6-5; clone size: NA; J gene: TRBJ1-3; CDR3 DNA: TGTGCCAGCAGTTACGGGGCTGGAAACACCATATATTTT; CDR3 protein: CASSYGAGNTIYF
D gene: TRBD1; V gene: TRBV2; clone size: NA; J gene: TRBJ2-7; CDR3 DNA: TGTGCCAGCTTACAACAGGGGGTTGAGTCCTACGAGCAGTACTTC; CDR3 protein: CASLQQGVESYEQYF
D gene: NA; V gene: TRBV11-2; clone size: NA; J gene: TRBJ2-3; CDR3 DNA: TGTGCCAGCAGCCCCTTGACGGGTCTGGCAGATACGCAGTATTTT; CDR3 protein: CASSPLTGLADTQYF
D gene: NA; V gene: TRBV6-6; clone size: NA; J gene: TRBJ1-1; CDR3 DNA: TGTGCCAGCAGTTACTCCCCCACTGAAGCTTTCTTT; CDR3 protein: CASSYSPTEAFF
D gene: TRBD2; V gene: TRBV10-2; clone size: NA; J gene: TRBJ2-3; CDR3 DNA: TGCGCCAGCGATGCGCCGGGACTAGACCCATATACGCAGTATTTT; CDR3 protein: CASDAPGLDPYTQYF
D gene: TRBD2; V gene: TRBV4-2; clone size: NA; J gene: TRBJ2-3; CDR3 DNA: TGTGCCAGCAGCCCAAGGCAGGGAGGGACAGATACGCAGTATTTT; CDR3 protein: CASSPRQGGTDTQYF
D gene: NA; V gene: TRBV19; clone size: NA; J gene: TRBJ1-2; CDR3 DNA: TGTGCCAGTAGTATAACAAACGGGCCTCTCTATGGCTACACCTTC; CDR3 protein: CASSITNGPLYGYTF
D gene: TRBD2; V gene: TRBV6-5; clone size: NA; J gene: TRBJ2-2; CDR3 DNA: TGTGCCAGCCTGTCTAGCGGGAGGACCGGGGAGCTGTTTTTT; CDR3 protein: CASLSSGRTGELFF
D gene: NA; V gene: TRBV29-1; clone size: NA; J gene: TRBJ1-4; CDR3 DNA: TGCAGCGTGGGTACAGGTTCTTCTAATGAAAAACTGTTTTTT; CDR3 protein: CSVGTGSSNEKLFF
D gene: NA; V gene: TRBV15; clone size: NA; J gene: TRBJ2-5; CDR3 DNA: TGTGCCACCAGCAGAGTGCGAGTACAAGAGACCCAGTACTTC; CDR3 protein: CATSRVRVQETQYF
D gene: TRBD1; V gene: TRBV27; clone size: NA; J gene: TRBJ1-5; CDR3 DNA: TGTGCCAGCAGTCCCTGGACAGGGGACAATCAGCCCCAGCATTTT; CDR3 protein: CASSPWTGDNQPQHF
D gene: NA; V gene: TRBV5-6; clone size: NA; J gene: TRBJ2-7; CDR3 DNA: TGTGCCAGCAGCCGGTTTGATTACGAGCAGTACTTC; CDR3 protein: CASSRFDYEQYF
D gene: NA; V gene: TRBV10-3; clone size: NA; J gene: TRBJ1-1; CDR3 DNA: TGTGCCTCCTCGCTAAGCCCCCTCGACGAAGCTTTCTTT; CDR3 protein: CASSLSPLDEAFF
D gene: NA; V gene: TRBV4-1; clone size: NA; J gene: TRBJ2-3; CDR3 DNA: TGCGCCAGCAGCCAAGGGCGGGCAGATACGCAGTATTTT; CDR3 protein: CASSQGRADTQYF
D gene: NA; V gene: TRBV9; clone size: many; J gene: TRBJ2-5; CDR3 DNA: TGTGCCAGCAGCGTTGACGGGACTCCGCAAGAGACCCAGTACTTC; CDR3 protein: CASSVDGTPQETQYF
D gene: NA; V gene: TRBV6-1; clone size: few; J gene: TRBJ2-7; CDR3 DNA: TGTGCCAGCACTCCGGGGTACGGCGCGGACTACGAGCAGTACTTC; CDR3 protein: CASTPGYGADYEQYF
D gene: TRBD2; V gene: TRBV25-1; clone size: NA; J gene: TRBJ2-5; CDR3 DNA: TGTGCCAGCTGCGGGGGACGTAGCCAAGAGACCCAGTACTTC; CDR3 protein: CASCGGRSQETQYF
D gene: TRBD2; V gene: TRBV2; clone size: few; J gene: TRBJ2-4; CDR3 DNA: TGTGCCAGCTTGTGGAAAAGCGGGAGGGAAAACATTCAGTACTTC; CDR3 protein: CASLWKSGRENIQYF
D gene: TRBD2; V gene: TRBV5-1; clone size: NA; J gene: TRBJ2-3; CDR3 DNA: TGCGCCAGCAGCGATATAGCGGGGGACTTTAGCACAGATACGCAGTATTTT; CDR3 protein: CASSDIAGDFSTDTQYF
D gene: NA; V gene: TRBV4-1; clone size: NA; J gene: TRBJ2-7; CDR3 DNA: TGCGCCAGCAGCCAGGACTTTCACGAGCAGTACTTC; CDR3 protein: CASSQDFHEQYF